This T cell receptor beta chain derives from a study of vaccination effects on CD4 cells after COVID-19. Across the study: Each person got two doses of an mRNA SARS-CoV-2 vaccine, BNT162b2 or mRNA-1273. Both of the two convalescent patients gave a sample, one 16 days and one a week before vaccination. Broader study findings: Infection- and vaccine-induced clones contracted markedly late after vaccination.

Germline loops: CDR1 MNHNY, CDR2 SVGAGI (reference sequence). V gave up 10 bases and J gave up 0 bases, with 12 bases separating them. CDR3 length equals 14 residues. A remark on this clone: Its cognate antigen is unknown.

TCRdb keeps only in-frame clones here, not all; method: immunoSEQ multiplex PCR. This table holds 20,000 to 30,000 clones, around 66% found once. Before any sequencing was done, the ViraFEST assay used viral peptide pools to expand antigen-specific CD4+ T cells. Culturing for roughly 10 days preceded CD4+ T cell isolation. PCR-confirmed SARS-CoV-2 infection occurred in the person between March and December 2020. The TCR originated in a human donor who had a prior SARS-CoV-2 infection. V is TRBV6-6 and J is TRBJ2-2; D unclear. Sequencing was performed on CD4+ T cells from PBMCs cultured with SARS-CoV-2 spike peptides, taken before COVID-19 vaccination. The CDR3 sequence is CATAVHANTGELFF. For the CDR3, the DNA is TGTGCCACCGCGGTTCATGCGAACACCGGGGAGCTGTTTTTT.